Presented here are 13 T cell receptor beta chains from one specimen sequenced in a study of graft-versus-host responses after intestinal transplantation. Some clones are missing from TCRdb's copy, which holds only in-frame ones; the method was immunoSEQ multiplex PCR. Seen here are tens of thousands of clones, more than 85% observed once, and the top ten hold 1.7%. These TCRs' antigens remain unknown. The starting material was unstimulated CD8+ T cells sorted from spleen or lymph node cells, obtained before transplant. The receptors here all came from a human donor who was the organ donor for an intestinal transplant.

This clone was found once. The V gene is TRBV11-2, the J gene TRBJ2-7; D perhaps matches TRBD2 (6 bases). Trimming shortened V by 0 bases and J by 0 bases, and 18 bases separated the two germline ends. CDR3 length equals 18 residues. The germline CDR1 and CDR2 sequences are SGHAT and FQNNGV. The CDR3 DNA reads as TGTGCCAGCAGCTTAGATCTCGCCGAGGGACTCTACTCCTACGAGCAGTACTTC. Translating it yields CASSLDLAEGLYSYEQYF. Using reference TRBV11-2 and TRBJ2-7 for the parts outside the CDR3, the full variable domain is EAGVAQSPRYKIIEKRQSVAFWCNPISGHATLYWYQQILGQGPKLLIQFQNNGVVDDSQLPKDRFSAERLKGVDSTLKIQPAKLEDSAVYLCASSLDLAEGLYSYEQYFGPGTRLTVT.

This chain uses TRBV7-9 with TRBJ2-7; 11 nucleotides agree with TRBD2. The CDR3 spans 15 residues. The germline V gene encodes CDR1 SEHNR and CDR2 FQNEAQ (reference sequence). The J segment lost 6 bases and the V segment lost 1 base, leaving 5 bases of the junction unmatched. The CDR3 sequence is CASSLVGTSGLEQYF. The CDR3, as DNA: TGTGCCAGCAGCTTAGTTGGGACTAGCGGACTCGAGCAGTACTTC.

CDR3: CASDLWDRITDTQYF. CDR3 nucleotides: TGTGCCAGCGATTTGTGGGACAGGATCACAGATACGCAGTATTTT. V gene TRBV6-5 combines with J gene TRBJ2-3; 8 bases fit TRBD1. The germline CDR1 and CDR2 sequences are MNHEY and SVGAGI. With V trimmed by 8 bases and J by 2 bases, 9 bases remained unmatched. The CDR3 consists of 15 residues.

The V and J genes are TRBV9 and TRBJ2-7; a possible D gene is TRBD1 (5 bases). V dropped 4 bases and J dropped 4 bases, with 18 bases sitting between them. Looked up from germline, CDR1 is SGDLS and CDR2 is YYNGEE. The CDR3 runs 15 residues. The CDR3 sequence is CASSSPGSGIYEQYF. In nucleotides, the CDR3 is TGTGCCAGCAGCTCCCCCGGGTCAGGGATATACGAGCAGTACTTC.

The rearrangement uses TRBV7-9 and TRBJ2-3; D remains unclear. Trimming removed 4 bases at V and 7 bases at J, with 9 bases between. Looked up from germline, CDR1 is SEHNR and CDR2 is FQNEAQ (reference sequence). The CDR3 totals 12 residues. In DNA, the CDR3 is TGTGCCAGCAGCTCTAGTCTGAATACGCAGTATTTT. Translating gives CASSSSLNTQYF.

The CDR3 spells CASSLSRQYF. The CDR3 coding sequence is TGCGCCAGCAGCCTCAGTCGGCAGTACTTC. The V gene is TRBV5-1, the J gene TRBJ2-7, with no clear D. Germline CDR1 SGHRS, CDR2 YFSETQ. V lost 4 bases and J 9 bases, leaving 8 bases between the germline ends. The CDR3 is made up of 10 amino acids. Filled out from reference TRBV5-1 and TRBJ2-7, the complete variable domain reads KAGVTQTPRYLIKTRGQQVTLSCSPISGHRSVSWYQQTPGQGLQFLFEYFSETQRNKGNFPGRFSGRQFSNSRSEMNVSTLELGDSALYLCASSLSRQYFGPGTRLTVT.

The V gene is TRBV4-2, the J gene TRBJ2-3; 10 nucleotides agree with TRBD2. The germline V gene has CDR1 LGHNA and CDR2 YNFKEQ. V lost 0 bases, J lost 3 bases, and 3 bases stayed unmatched. This CDR3 comprises 16 residues. Here the CDR3 reads CASSQELGLATDTQYF. CDR3 in DNA: TGTGCCAGCAGCCAAGAGTTGGGACTAGCGACAGATACGCAGTATTTT.

The CDR3: CASSSGGEGMWNQPQHF. In nucleotides, the CDR3 is TGTGCCAGCAGTTCGGGAGGAGAGGGGATGTGGAATCAGCCCCAGCATTTT. The chain combines TRBV28 with TRBJ1-5; D possibly corresponds to TRBD1 (5 bases). The CDR3 runs to 17 residues. Looked up from germline, CDR1 is MDHEN and CDR2 is SYDVKM. Between the trimmed V and J ends, which lost 4 bases and 4 bases, there was a span of 20 bases.

This rearrangement joins TRBV7-2 to TRBJ1-2; 10 bases match TRBD1. Losses at the gene ends were 3 bases for V and 4 bases for J; bases not matched to a gene: 8. Per the germline V gene, CDR1 is SGHTA and CDR2 is FQGNSA. This CDR3 has 16 amino acids. The CDR3 coding sequence is TGTGCCAGCAGCTTCTCCGGGACAGGGGTACTCTATGGCTACACCTTC. Protein: CASSFSGTGVLYGYTF.

This chain uses TRBV30 with TRBJ1-4, with D tentatively TRBD1 (5 bases). The CDR3 runs to 13 residues. V was clipped by 3 bases and J by 6 bases, with 11 bases between them. The germline gives CDR1 GTSNPN, CDR2 SVGIG (reference sequence). The CDR3 DNA sequence: TGTGCCTGGAGCAGCAGGGTCGATGAAAAACTGTTTTTT. Translated: CAWSSRVDEKLFF.

J is TRBJ2-5 and V is TRBV5-8; tentative D call: TRBD1 (6 bases). Germline V gene data show CDR1 as SGHTS and CDR2 as YDEGEE. V lost 0 bases, J lost 4 bases, and 10 bases lay in between. The CDR3 spans 14 residues. Here the CDR3 DNA reads TGTGCCAGCAGCTTGGGGACAGAGGGAGAGACCCAGTACTTC. Residues: CASSLGTEGETQYF.

The chain recombines TRBV15 with TRBJ1-3; TRBD1 might be the D (6 bases). Trimming removed 1 base at V and 4 bases at J, with 11 bases between. This CDR3 spans 15 amino acids. The V gene's germline CDR1 is LNHNV and CDR2 YYDKDF (reference sequence). CDR3 bases: TGTGCCACCAGCAGAGCAAGGGGGATGGGAAACACCATATATTTT. This encodes CATSRARGMGNTIYF.

The gene calls are TRBV29-1 and TRBJ2-2, with D unresolved. This CDR3 is built from 11 residues. Germline V gene lookup returns CDR1 SQVTM and CDR2 ANQGSEA. V lost 5 bases and J lost 4, with 5 bases in between. For the CDR3, the DNA is TGCAGCGTTCACAGCACCGGGGAGCTGTTTTTT. It yields the protein CSVHSTGELFF.